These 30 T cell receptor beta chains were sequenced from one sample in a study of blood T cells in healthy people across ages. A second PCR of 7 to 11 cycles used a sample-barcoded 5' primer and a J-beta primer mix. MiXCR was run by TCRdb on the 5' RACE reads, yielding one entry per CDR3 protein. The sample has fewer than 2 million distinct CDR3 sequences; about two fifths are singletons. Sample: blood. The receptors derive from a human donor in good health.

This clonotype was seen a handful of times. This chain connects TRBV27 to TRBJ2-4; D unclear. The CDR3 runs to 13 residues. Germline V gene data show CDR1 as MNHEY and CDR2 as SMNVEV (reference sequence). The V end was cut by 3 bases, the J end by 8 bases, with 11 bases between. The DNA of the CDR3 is TGTGCCAGCAGTTTCAGCCCAGAGGACATTCAGTACTTC. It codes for CASSFSPEDIQYF.

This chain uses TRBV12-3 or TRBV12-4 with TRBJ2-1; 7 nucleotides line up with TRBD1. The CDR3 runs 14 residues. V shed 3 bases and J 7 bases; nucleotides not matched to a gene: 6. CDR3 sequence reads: CASSFQQGVNEQFF. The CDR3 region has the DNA TGTGCCAGCAGTTTCCAGCAGGGGGTAAATGAGCAGTTCTTC.

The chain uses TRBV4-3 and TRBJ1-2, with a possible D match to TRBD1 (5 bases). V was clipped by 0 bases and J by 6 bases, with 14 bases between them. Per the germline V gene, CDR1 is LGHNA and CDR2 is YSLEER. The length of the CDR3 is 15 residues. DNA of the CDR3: TGCGCCAGCAGCCAAGATCATCTGGGGCAGGATGGCTACACCTTC. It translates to CASSQDHLGQDGYTF.

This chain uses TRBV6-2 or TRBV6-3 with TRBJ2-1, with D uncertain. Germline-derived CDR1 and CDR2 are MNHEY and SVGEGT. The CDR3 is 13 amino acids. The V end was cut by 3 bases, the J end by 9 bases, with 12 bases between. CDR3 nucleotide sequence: TGTGCCAGCAGTTATAGTCTGGGGTCTGAGCAGTTCTTC. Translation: CASSYSLGSEQFF.

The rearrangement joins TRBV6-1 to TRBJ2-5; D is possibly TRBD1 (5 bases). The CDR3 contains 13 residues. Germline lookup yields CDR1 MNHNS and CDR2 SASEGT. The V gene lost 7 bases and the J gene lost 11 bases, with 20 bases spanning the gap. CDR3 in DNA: TGTGCCAGCACCAGCAGGGCCCACTACAAGCAGTACTTC. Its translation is CASTSRAHYKQYF.

In DNA form, the CDR3 reads TGTGCCAGCAGCCAAACCCTAACCAGCTCCTACAATGAGCAGTTCTTC. Residues: CASSQTLTSSYNEQFF. V and J are TRBV4-2 and TRBJ2-1; the D is unclear. Germline V gene data show CDR1 as LGHNA and CDR2 as YNFKEQ. The germline V and J ends were trimmed by 2 bases and 0 bases, with 11 bases remaining between them. The CDR3 is 16 residues long.

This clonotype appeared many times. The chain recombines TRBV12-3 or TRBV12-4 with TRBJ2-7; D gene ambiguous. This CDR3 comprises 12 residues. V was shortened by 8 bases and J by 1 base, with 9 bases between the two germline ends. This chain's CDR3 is CASGELSYEQYF. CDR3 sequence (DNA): TGTGCCAGCGGGGAATTATCCTACGAGCAGTACTTC.

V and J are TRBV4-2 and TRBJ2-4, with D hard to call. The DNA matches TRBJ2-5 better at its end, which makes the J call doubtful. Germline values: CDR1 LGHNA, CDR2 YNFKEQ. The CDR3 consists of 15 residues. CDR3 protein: CASSQSRVLQETQYF. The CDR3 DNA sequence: TGTGCCAGCAGCCAATCTCGGGTACTTCAAGAGACCCAGTACTTC.

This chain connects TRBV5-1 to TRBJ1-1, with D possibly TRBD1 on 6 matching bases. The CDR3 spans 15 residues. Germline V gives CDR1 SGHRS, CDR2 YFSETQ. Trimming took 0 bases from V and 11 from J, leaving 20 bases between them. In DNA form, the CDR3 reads TGCGCCAGCAGCTTGGAAAATTGGGGGCAGGGGTCGGCTTTCTTT. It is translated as CASSLENWGQGSAFF.

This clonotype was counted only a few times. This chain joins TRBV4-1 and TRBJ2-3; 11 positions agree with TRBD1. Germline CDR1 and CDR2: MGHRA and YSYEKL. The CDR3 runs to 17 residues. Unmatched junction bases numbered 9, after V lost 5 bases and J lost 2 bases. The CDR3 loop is CASSNDRDRGTTDTQYF. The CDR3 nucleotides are TGCGCCAGCAGCAACGACCGGGACAGGGGGACCACAGATACGCAGTATTTT.

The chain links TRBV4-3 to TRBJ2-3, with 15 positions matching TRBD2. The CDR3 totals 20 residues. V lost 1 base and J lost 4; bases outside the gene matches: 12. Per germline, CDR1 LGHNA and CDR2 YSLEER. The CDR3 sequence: CASSQAGLAGGQFSADTQYF. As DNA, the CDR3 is TGCGCCAGCAGCCAAGCTGGACTAGCGGGGGGGCAATTTTCGGCAGATACGCAGTATTTT.

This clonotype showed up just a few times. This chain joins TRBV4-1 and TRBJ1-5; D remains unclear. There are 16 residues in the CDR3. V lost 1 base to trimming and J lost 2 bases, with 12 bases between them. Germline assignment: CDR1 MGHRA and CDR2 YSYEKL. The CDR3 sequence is CASSQVNLVGNQPQHF. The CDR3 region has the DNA TGCGCCAGCAGCCAAGTGAACCTGGTAGGCAATCAGCCCCAGCATTTT.

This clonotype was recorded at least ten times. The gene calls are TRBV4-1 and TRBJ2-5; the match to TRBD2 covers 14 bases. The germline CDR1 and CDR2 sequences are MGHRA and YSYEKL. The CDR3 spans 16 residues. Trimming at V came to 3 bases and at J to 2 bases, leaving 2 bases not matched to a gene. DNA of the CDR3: TGCGCCAGCAGCCACGGACTAGCGGGGGGTCAAGAGACCCAGTACTTC. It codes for CASSHGLAGGQETQYF.

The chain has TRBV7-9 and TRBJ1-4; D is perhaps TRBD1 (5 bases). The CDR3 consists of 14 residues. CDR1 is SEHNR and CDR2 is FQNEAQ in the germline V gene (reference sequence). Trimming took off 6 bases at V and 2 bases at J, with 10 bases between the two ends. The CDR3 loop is CASSRGDTNEKLFF. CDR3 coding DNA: TGTGCCAGCAGTCGAGGGGACACTAATGAAAAACTGTTTTTT. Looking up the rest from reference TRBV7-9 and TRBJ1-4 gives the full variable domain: DTGVSQNPRHKITKRGQNVTFRCDPISEHNRLYWYRQTLGQGPEFLTYFQNEAQLEKSRLLSDRFSAERPKGSFSTLEIQRTEQGDSAMYLCASSRGDTNEKLFFGSGTQLSVL.

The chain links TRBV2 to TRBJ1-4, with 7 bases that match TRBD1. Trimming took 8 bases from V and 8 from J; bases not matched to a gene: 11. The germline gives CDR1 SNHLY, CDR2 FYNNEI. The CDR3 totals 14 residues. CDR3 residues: CASRDRAGVEKLFF. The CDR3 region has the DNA TGTGCCAGCCGCGACAGGGCCGGGGTGGAAAAACTGTTTTTT.

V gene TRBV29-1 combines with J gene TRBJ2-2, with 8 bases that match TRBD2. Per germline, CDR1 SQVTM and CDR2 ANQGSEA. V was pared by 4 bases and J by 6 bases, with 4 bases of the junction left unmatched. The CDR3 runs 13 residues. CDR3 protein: CSVVFGGAGELFF. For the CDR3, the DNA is TGCAGCGTTGTTTTCGGGGGGGCCGGGGAGCTGTTTTTT.

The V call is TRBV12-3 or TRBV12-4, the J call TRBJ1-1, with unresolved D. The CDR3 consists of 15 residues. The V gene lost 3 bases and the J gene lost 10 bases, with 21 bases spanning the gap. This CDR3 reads CASSFKQSAGSGAFF. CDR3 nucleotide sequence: TGTGCCAGCAGTTTTAAGCAGTCGGCAGGATCGGGAGCTTTCTTT.

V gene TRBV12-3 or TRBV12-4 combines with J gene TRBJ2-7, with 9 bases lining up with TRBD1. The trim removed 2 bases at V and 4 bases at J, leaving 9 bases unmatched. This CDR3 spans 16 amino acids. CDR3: CASSLRGTGKGYEQYF. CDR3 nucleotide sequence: TGTGCCAGCAGTTTACGGGGGACAGGGAAGGGGTACGAGCAGTACTTC.

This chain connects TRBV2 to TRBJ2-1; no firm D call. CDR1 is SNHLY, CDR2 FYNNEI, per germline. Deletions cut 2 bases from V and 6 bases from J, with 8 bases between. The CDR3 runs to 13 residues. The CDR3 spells CASSERLGNEQFF. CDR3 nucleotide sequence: TGTGCCAGCAGTGAACGCCTAGGCAATGAGCAGTTCTTC.

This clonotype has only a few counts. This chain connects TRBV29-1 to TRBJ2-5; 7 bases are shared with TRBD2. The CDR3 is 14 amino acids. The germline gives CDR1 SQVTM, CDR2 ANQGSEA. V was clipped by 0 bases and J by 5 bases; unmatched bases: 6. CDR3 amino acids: CSVEDPGGVETQYF. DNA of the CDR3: TGCAGCGTTGAAGACCCGGGGGGTGTGGAGACCCAGTACTTC. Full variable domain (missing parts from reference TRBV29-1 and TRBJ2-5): SAVISQKPSRDICQRGTSLTIQCQVDSQVTMMFWYRQQPGQSLTLIATANQGSEATYESGFVIDKFPISRPNLTFSTLTVSNMSPEDSSIYLCSVEDPGGVETQYFGPGTRLLVL.

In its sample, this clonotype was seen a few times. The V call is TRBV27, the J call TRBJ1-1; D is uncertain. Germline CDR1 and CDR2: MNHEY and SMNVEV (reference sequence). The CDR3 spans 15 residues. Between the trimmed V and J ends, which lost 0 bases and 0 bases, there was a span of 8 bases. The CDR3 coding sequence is TGTGCCAGCAGTTTATCTGCAGTAATGAACACTGAAGCTTTCTTT. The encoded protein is CASSLSAVMNTEAFF.

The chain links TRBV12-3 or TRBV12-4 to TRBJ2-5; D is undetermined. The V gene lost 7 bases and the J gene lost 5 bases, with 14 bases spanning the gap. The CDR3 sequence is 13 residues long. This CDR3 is CASTTRESETQYF. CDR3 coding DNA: TGTGCCAGCACCACCCGTGAGTCGGAGACCCAGTACTTC.

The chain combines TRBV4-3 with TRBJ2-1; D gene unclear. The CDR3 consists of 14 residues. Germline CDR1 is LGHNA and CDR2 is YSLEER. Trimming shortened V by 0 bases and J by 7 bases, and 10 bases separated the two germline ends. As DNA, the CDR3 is TGCGCCAGCAGCCAAGAAGGGATACTAAATGAGCAGTTCTTC. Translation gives CASSQEGILNEQFF.

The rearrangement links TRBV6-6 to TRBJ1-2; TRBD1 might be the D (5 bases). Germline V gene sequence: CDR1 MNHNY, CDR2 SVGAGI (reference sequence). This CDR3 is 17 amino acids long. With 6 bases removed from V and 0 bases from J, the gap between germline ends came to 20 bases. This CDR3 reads CASSSPGGGKSNYGYTF. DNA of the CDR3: TGTGCCAGCAGCTCCCCCGGGGGAGGCAAATCTAACTATGGCTACACCTTC.

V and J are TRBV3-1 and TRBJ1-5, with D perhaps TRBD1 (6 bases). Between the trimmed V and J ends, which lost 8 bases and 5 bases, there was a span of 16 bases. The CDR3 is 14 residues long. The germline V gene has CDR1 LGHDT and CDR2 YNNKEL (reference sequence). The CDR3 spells CASGEGTPYQPQHF. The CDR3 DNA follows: TGTGCCAGCGGTGAAGGGACACCTTATCAGCCCCAGCATTTT.

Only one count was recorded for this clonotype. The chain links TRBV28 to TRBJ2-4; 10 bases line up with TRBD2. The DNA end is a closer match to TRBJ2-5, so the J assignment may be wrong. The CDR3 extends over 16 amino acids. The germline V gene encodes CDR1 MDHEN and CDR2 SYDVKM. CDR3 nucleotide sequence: TGTGCCAGCACCGTAGGGGTAGCGGGGGGCCAAGAGACCCAGTACTTC. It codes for CASTVGVAGGQETQYF.

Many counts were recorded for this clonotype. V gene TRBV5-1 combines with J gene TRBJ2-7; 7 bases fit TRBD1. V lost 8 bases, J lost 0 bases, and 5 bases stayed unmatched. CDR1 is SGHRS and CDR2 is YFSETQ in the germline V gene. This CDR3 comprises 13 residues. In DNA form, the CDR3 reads TGCGCCAGTACAGGGGACGCCTCCTACGAGCAGTACTTC. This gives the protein CASTGDASYEQYF.

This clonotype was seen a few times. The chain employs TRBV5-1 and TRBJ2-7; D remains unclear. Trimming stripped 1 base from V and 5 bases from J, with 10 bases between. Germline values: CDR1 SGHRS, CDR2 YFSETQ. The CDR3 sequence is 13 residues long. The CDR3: CASSLYLGNEQYF. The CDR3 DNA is TGCGCCAGCAGCTTGTATTTGGGGAACGAGCAGTACTTC.

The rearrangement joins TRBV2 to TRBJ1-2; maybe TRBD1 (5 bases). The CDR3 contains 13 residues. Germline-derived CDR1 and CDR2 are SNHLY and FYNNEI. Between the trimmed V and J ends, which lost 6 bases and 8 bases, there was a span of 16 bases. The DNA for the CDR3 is TGTGCCAGCAGGTCGGGGGTTGCAGGGGGCTACACCTTC. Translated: CASRSGVAGGYTF.

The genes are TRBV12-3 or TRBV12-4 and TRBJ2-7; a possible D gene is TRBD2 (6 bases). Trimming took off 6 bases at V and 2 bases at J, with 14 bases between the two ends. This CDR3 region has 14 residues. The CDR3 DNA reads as TGTGCCAGCAGGCCCGAGCGGGTGGCCTACGAGCAGTACTTC. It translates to CASRPERVAYEQYF.